The next 16 T cell receptor beta chains were all read from a single sample in a study of cytotoxic CD8 clonotypes in ibrutinib-treated CLL. Clones were read by immunoSEQ multiplex PCR, and TCRdb kept only the in-frame ones, dropping some. The sample lists under 150,000 clones, around 93% occurring once. The input for sequencing was PBMCs, taken after 12 months of ibrutinib treatment. The receptors stem from a human donor with chronic lymphocytic leukemia.

The chain joins TRBV29-1 to TRBJ2-3, with 8 bases lining up with TRBD1. CDR3 size: 15 residues. Germline V gives CDR1 SQVTM, CDR2 ANQGSEA. The J segment lost 5 bases and the V segment lost 4 bases, leaving 11 bases of the junction unmatched. For the CDR3, the DNA is TGCAGCGTTGGGAGGACAGGGCAACCGGAAGATACGCAGTATTTT. Residues: CSVGRTGQPEDTQYF.

This chain connects TRBV9 to TRBJ1-3, with TRBD1 as a possible D gene (6 bases). CDR3 length equals 16 residues. V lost 3 bases to trimming and J lost 0 bases, with 13 bases between them. The germline V gene has CDR1 SGDLS and CDR2 YYNGEE. CDR3 region: CASSGVRDNSGNTIYF. The DNA of the CDR3 is TGTGCCAGCAGCGGTGTGAGGGACAACTCTGGAAACACCATATATTTT.

V and J are TRBV5-1 and TRBJ2-7; 7 positions agree with TRBD2. Trimming took 4 bases from V and 3 from J; bases not matched to a gene: 4. This CDR3 contains 13 residues. Germline values: CDR1 SGHRS, CDR2 YFSETQ. The CDR3 is CASSLGGYYEQYF. The CDR3 DNA follows: TGCGCCAGCAGCCTGGGAGGGTACTACGAGCAGTACTTC.

The chain carries TRBV25-1 and TRBJ2-1; no firm D call. The CDR3 is 13 residues long. V gave up 6 bases and J gave up 5 bases, with 11 bases separating them. In germline, CDR1 is MGHDK, CDR2 SYGVNS. The CDR3 DNA is TGTGCCAGCAGCCCTGCCGTGGACAATGAGCAGTTCTTC. It specifies CASSPAVDNEQFF.

The chain recombines TRBV27 with TRBJ2-7; 11 bases line up with TRBD2. Trimming at V came to 3 bases and at J to 3 bases, leaving 10 bases not matched to a gene. Germline values: CDR1 MNHEY, CDR2 SMNVEV (reference sequence). CDR3 length: 17 residues. For the CDR3, the DNA is TGTGCCAGCAGTTTCTTCCAAATAGCGGGAGGGATCTACGAGCAGTACTTC. Translated, it gives CASSFFQIAGGIYEQYF.

This clone was detected only once. The V call is TRBV11-2, the J call TRBJ2-1, with 10 nucleotides matching TRBD2. This CDR3 has 15 amino acids. Germline lookup yields CDR1 SGHAT and CDR2 FQNNGV. J gave up 6 bases and V 1 base, and 3 bases lay outside the gene matches. The chain's CDR3 is CASSLGTSGRNEQFF. For the CDR3, the DNA is TGTGCCAGCAGCTTAGGGACTAGCGGTCGCAATGAGCAGTTCTTC.

For this clone: Other DNA sequences from this sample encode an identical CDR3 as well. The chain carries TRBV18 and TRBJ2-5; D gene uncertain. The length of the CDR3 is 11 residues. Germline-derived CDR1 and CDR2 are KGHSH and LQKENI. V lost 6 bases and J 5 bases, leaving 7 bases between the germline ends. CDR3 in amino acids: CASSREETQYF. CDR3 bases: TGTGCCAGCTCCCGTGAGGAGACCCAGTACTTC.

This clone was seen only once. As DNA, the CDR3 is TGTGCCAGCAGTCCAAGAGGGGGTGGGGTCTCCTACGAGCAGTACTTC. It specifies CASSPRGGGVSYEQYF. This chain connects TRBV2 to TRBJ2-7, with a weak D call TRBD1 (6 bases). This CDR3 has 16 residues. V shed 5 bases and J shed 0 bases, with 17 bases lying between them. CDR1 SNHLY and CDR2 FYNNEI come from the germline V gene.

The rearrangement uses TRBV7-2 and TRBJ2-7, with D tentatively TRBD1 (6 bases). Trimming cost V 1 base and J 1 base, with 14 bases left between them. The CDR3 consists of 16 residues. Germline CDR1 reads SGHTA; CDR2 reads FQGNSA. CDR3 sequence: CASSLDFHTGSYEQYF. DNA of the CDR3: TGTGCCAGCAGCTTAGATTTCCATACAGGGTCCTACGAGCAGTACTTC.

J is TRBJ1-2 and V is TRBV28; 10 nucleotides agree with TRBD1. The CDR3 covers 13 residues. V was pared by 11 bases and J by 4 bases, with 7 bases of the junction left unmatched. CDR1 and CDR2 from the germline V gene are MDHEN and SYDVKM. Here the CDR3 reads CAGSGDRGYGYTF. The CDR3 DNA reads as TGTGCCGGATCCGGGGACAGGGGCTATGGCTACACCTTC.

The genes are TRBV18 and TRBJ1-4; D is unresolved. V lost 3 bases, J lost 4 bases, and 15 bases lay in between. Germline V CDR1 and CDR2: KGHSH, LQKENI. The CDR3 is made up of 16 amino acids. The CDR3 sequence: CASSPLAGPVNEKLFF. The CDR3 nucleotides are TGTGCCAGCTCACCGCTCGCAGGCCCCGTTAATGAAAAACTGTTTTTT.

This sequence joins TRBV7-9 and TRBJ2-7; 8 nucleotides agree with TRBD2. V dropped 4 bases and J dropped 8; count of bases not matched to a gene: 10. Germline-derived CDR1 and CDR2 are SEHNR and FQNEAQ (reference sequence). The CDR3 contains 14 residues. In nucleotides, the CDR3 is TGTGCCAGCAGCTCTCTAGAGACTAGCGAGAAGCAGTACTTC. Its translation: CASSSLETSEKQYF.

The rearrangement links TRBV27 to TRBJ1-2; 8 bases map to TRBD1. The CDR3 consists of 15 residues. V lost 5 bases, J lost 2 bases, and 7 bases stayed unmatched. Germline-derived CDR1 and CDR2 are MNHEY and SMNVEV (reference sequence). The CDR3 DNA reads TGTGCCAGCAGTCGCCAGGGACAGGCCAACTATGGCTACACCTTC. This gives the protein CASSRQGQANYGYTF.

This clone was seen only a few times. The chain uses TRBV4-2 and TRBJ1-4; TRBD1 might be the D (6 bases). The germline V and J ends were trimmed by 6 bases and 8 bases, with 10 bases remaining between them. Germline V gene lookup returns CDR1 LGHNA and CDR2 YNFKEQ. This CDR3 is 12 amino acids long. CDR3 sequence: CASRNREEKLFF. The CDR3 coding sequence is TGTGCCAGCAGGAACAGGGAGGAAAAACTGTTTTTT.

CDR3 sequence reads: CASSLTSYNEQFF. CDR3 nucleotide sequence: TGTGCCAGCAGCCTTACTTCCTACAATGAGCAGTTCTTC. V usage is TRBV28 and J usage is TRBJ2-1; no reliable D call. V shed 6 bases and J shed 1 base, with 7 bases lying between them. CDR3 length equals 13 residues. Germline CDR1 is MDHEN and CDR2 is SYDVKM.

The CDR3 nucleotides read TGTGCCAGCAGTGACAGGGGCACAGATACGCAGTATTTT. It specifies CASSDRGTDTQYF. The V gene is TRBV27, the J gene TRBJ2-3; 7 bases agree with TRBD1. Germline V gene data show CDR1 as MNHEY and CDR2 as SMNVEV (reference sequence). V shed 5 bases, J shed 1 base, and the junction held 0 bases outside the gene matches. The CDR3 length is 13 residues.